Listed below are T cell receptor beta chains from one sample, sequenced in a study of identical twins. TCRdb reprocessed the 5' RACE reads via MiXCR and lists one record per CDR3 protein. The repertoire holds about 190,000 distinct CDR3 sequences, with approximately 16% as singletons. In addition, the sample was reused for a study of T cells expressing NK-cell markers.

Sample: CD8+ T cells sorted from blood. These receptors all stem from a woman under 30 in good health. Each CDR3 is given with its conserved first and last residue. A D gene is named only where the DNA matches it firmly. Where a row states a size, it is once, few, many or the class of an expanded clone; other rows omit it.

CASSLSGSSYEQYF	TGTGCCAGCAGTCTAAGCGGGAGCTCCTACGAGCAGTACTTC	many	TRBD2	TRBV27	TRBJ2-7
CASSRSEGFIDTQYF	TGTGCCAGCAGCCGGTCGGAGGGATTTATTGATACGCAGTATTTT	many	-	TRBV3-1	TRBJ2-3
CSASWRDHNEQFF	TGCAGTGCTAGTTGGCGGGACCACAATGAGCAGTTCTTC	-	-	TRBV20-1	TRBJ2-1
CASSIASSSEQYF	TGTGCCAGTAGTATAGCGTCCTCTTCCGAGCAGTACTTC	-	-	TRBV19	TRBJ2-7
CSVGVTGTGELFF	TGCAGCGTTGGAGTCACTGGAACCGGGGAGCTGTTTTTT	few	-	TRBV29-1	TRBJ2-2
CSVSELTSYEQYF	TGCAGCGTCAGTGAGCTGACCTCCTACGAGCAGTACTTC	-	-	TRBV29-1	TRBJ2-7
CASSFPSQEGTYEQYF	TGTGCCAGCAGCTTCCCGTCCCAAGAAGGCACCTACGAGCAGTACTTC	few	-	TRBV11-1	TRBJ2-7
CASSLPRGRGRMFTYEQYF	TGTGCCAGCAGCTTACCACGAGGGCGAGGCAGGATGTTCACTTACGAGCAGTACTTC	few	-	TRBV11-2	TRBJ2-7
CASSMPLELAGGPHNEQFF	TGTGCCAGCAGCATGCCATTAGAGCTAGCGGGAGGGCCCCACAATGAGCAGTTCTTC	few	TRBD2	TRBV7-6	TRBJ2-1
CASSYSSNEQFF	TGTGCCAGCAGTTACTCTAGCAATGAGCAGTTCTTC	many	-	TRBV6-5	TRBJ2-1
CATSDFASGRGETQYF	TGTGCCACCAGTGATTTCGCTAGCGGGAGAGGAGAGACCCAGTACTTC	-	TRBD2	TRBV24-1	TRBJ2-5
CASSLTVVGEQFF	TGTGCCAGCAGTCTAACAGTAGTGGGTGAGCAGTTCTTC	many	-	TRBV27	TRBJ2-1
CASSFHSNQPQHF	TGTGCCAGCAGCTTTCATAGCAATCAGCCCCAGCATTTT	many	-	TRBV7-9	TRBJ1-5
CASSLLPDLDTQYF	TGTGCCAGCAGCTTACTCCCGGACTTAGATACGCAGTATTTT	few	-	TRBV7-2	TRBJ2-3
CASSQVLGKNIQYF	TGTGCCAGCAGCCAAGTCCTGGGCAAAAACATTCAGTACTTC	many	-	TRBV3-1	TRBJ2-4
CASRVADNEQFF	TGTGCCAGCAGAGTAGCGGACAATGAGCAGTTCTTC	-	-	TRBV6-5	TRBJ2-1
CASSGQGGEQYF	TGTGCCAGCAGTGGACAGGGGGGCGAGCAGTACTTC	few	TRBD1	TRBV12-3/TRBV12-4	TRBJ2-7
CASNPSGMENTQYF	TGCGCCAGCAACCCTAGCGGCATGGAAAATACGCAGTATTTT	-	TRBD2	TRBV4-1	TRBJ2-3
CATSRSPFLAGTDTQYF	TGTGCCACCAGCAGGTCCCCTTTCCTAGCGGGCACAGATACGCAGTATTTT	few	TRBD2	TRBV15	TRBJ2-3
CASSFPQYNEQFF	TGTGCCAGCAGTTTCCCCCAATACAATGAGCAGTTCTTC	-	-	TRBV12-3/TRBV12-4	TRBJ2-1
CASSSTGGLEADTQYF	TGCGCCAGCAGCTCCACAGGAGGGCTAGAGGCAGATACGCAGTATTTT	few	-	TRBV5-1	TRBJ2-3
CASSPDRSLAKNIQYF	TGTGCCAGCAGTCCCGACAGAAGCCTAGCCAAAAACATTCAGTACTTC	many	-	TRBV12-3/TRBV12-4	TRBJ2-4
CSAGEALYNEQFF	TGCAGTGCCGGGGAGGCCCTATACAATGAGCAGTTCTTC	-	-	TRBV20-1	TRBJ2-1
CASSQFDLGQREAFF	TGTGCCAGCAGCCAGTTTGACCTGGGACAGCGTGAAGCTTTCTTT	once	TRBD1	TRBV3-1	TRBJ1-1
CASSLATSGPGAGETQYF	TGCGCCAGCAGCTTGGCGACTAGCGGCCCTGGGGCGGGGGAGACCCAGTACTTC	-	TRBD2	TRBV5-1	TRBJ2-5
CATGWGDEQFF	TGTGCCACCGGATGGGGTGATGAGCAGTTCTTC	few	-	TRBV24-1	TRBJ2-1
CASSSGREGSLGYNEQFF	TGTGCCAGCAGTTCTGGCCGGGAGGGGTCCCTTGGCTACAATGAGCAGTTCTTC	-	TRBD2	TRBV27	TRBJ2-1
CASSLPGQGVMETGELFF	TGTGCCAGCAGCCTACCGGGACAGGGAGTTATGGAGACCGGGGAGCTGTTTTTT	few	TRBD1	TRBV3-1	TRBJ2-2
CASSPSSGRATSHNEQFF	TGTGCCAGCAGTCCATCTAGCGGGAGGGCCACTAGCCACAATGAGCAGTTCTTC	few	TRBD2	TRBV12-3/TRBV12-4	TRBJ2-1
CASSFGLAINNEQFF	TGTGCCAGCAGCTTTGGCCTAGCGATTAACAATGAGCAGTTCTTC	-	-	TRBV7-6	TRBJ2-1
CASSVGRDRTPSGANVLTF	TGTGCCAGCAGCGTAGGGCGGGACAGGACCCCCTCTGGGGCCAACGTCCTGACTTTC	-	TRBD1	TRBV11-1	TRBJ2-6
CASSQVTAGEQFF	TGCGCCAGCAGCCAAGTAACGGCCGGTGAGCAGTTCTTC	few	-	TRBV4-3	TRBJ2-1
CSARSRGRIDEAFF	TGCAGTGCTAGAAGCAGGGGGCGGATCGATGAAGCTTTCTTT	many	TRBD1	TRBV20-1	TRBJ1-1
CASSLAGSPGTEAFF	TGTGCCAGCAGCTTAGCTGGAAGTCCGGGGACTGAAGCTTTCTTT	-	-	TRBV7-6	TRBJ1-1
CASSLAESSYNEQFF	TGCGCCAGCAGCTTAGCGGAAAGCTCCTACAATGAGCAGTTCTTC	-	-	TRBV5-1	TRBJ2-1
CASSHNSWTGRTDTQYF	TGTGCCAGCAGCCATAACTCCTGGACAGGGCGTACAGATACGCAGTATTTT	few	TRBD1	TRBV7-2	TRBJ2-3
CSVPWGTSAYNEQFF	TGCAGCGTTCCATGGGGGACTAGCGCCTACAATGAGCAGTTCTTC	-	TRBD2	TRBV29-1	TRBJ2-1
CASSLVESYEQYF	TGCGCCAGCAGCCTGGTGGAGTCCTACGAGCAGTACTTC	many	-	TRBV5-1	TRBJ2-7
CASSIGTPTYEQYF	TGTGCCAGTAGTATTGGGACGCCTACCTACGAGCAGTACTTC	-	-	TRBV19	TRBJ2-7
CSAPDSSRVNF	TGCAGTGCCCCGGACTCATCCAGGGTCAACTTC	-	-	TRBV20-1	TRBJ2-5
CASSLTPRTGRDYGYTF	TGTGCCAGCAGCTTAACTCCCCGGACAGGGAGGGACTATGGCTACACCTTC	few	TRBD1	TRBV7-3	TRBJ1-2
CASSSLQGRGGYTF	TGTGCCAGCAGTTCCTTACAGGGGCGGGGTGGCTACACCTTC	many	TRBD1	TRBV12-3/TRBV12-4	TRBJ1-2
CASRPGTSAGETQYF	TGTGCCAGCCGCCCCGGGACTAGCGCCGGGGAGACCCAGTACTTC	few	TRBD2	TRBV2	TRBJ2-5